Listed below are T cell receptor beta chains from one sample, sequenced in a study of preoperative IRX-2 immunotherapy in early breast cancer. Some clones are missing from TCRdb's copy, which holds only in-frame ones; the method was immunoSEQ multiplex PCR. Among 40,000 to 45,000 clones listed, about 94% were seen once. The specimen comprised tumor tissue, sampled after IRX-2 immunotherapy. The receptors originated from a human donor with breast cancer. Each CDR3 is given with its conserved first and last residue. D genes are given only for firm matches. Size is stated for part of the rows, as once, few or many counts, or as a class when the clone is expanded.

TRBV6-1,NA,14,NA,TRBJ1-2,TGTGCCAGCAATTGGGGGCGCTCGATAAATGGCTACACCTTC,CASNWGRSINGYTF
TRBV19,NA,14,NA,TRBJ1-4,TGTGCCAGTAGTAGCCCTGGGTGGGGAGAAAAACTGTTTTTT,CASSSPGWGEKLFF
TRBV19,NA,14,NA,TRBJ1-6,TGTGCCAGTAGTACCTCGCGGGGAGGAAAGCCCCTCCACTTT,CASSTSRGGKPLHF
TRBV6-1,NA,16,NA,TRBJ2-3,TGTGCCAGCAGTGAATTAGGAATGAAAAGCACAGATACGCAGTATTTT,CASSELGMKSTDTQYF
TRBV9,NA,18,NA,TRBJ2-5,TGTGCCAGCAGCGTAGGCCAACAGGGGGGGTTGGGGCAAGAGACCCAGTACTTC,CASSVGQQGGLGQETQYF
TRBV19,NA,14,NA,TRBJ1-2,TGTGCCAGTAGTATTTCTTGGGGGCGCGATGGCTACACCTTC,CASSISWGRDGYTF
TRBV6-5,NA,14,NA,TRBJ1-5,TGTGCCAGCAGTTACTTAGACAGCAATCAGCCCCAGCATTTT,CASSYLDSNQPQHF
TRBV6-4,NA,14,NA,TRBJ2-2,TGTGCCAGCAGTACCCACTTGAGCACCGGGGAGCTGTTTTTT,CASSTHLSTGELFF
TRBV5-5,NA,15,TRBD2,TRBJ2-3,TGTGCCAGCAGCTTGACGGGAGGGCCGGGAGATACGCAGTATTTT,CASSLTGGPGDTQYF
TRBV30,NA,15,TRBD2,TRBJ2-3,TGTGCCTGGAGTTTTAGCGGGGGGGCCCCAGATACGCAGTATTTT,CAWSFSGGAPDTQYF
TRBV7-3,medium-sized,15,NA,TRBJ1-1,TGTGCCAGCAGCTCCGCCCACGGGGAGTACACTGAAGCTTTCTTT,CASSSAHGEYTEAFF
TRBV28,NA,20,TRBD1,TRBJ1-5,TGTGCCAGCAGCTCCGGGACAGCGTTTTCCGTAGCGGTAGATAATCAGCCCCAGCATTTT,CASSSGTAFSVAVDNQPQHF
TRBV11-2,NA,16,NA,TRBJ1-2,TGTGCCAGCAGCTCAGTAAAAATCAGGGCAGACTATGGCTACACCTTC,CASSSVKIRADYGYTF
TRBV30,NA,11,NA,TRBJ1-1,TGTGCCTGGGGGACACTTACGCAAGCTTTCTTT,CAWGTLTQAFF
TRBV7-8,few,13,TRBD1,TRBJ2-2,TGTGCCAGCAGCTTAACAGGGGCCGGGGAGCTGTTTTTT,CASSLTGAGELFF
TRBV11-3,NA,15,TRBD1,TRBJ2-7,TGTGCCAGCAGCTTGGGGACAGGGGGTGCCTACGAGCAGTACTTC,CASSLGTGGAYEQYF
TRBV6-1,NA,15,NA,TRBJ1-3,TGTGCCAGCACGCGGGGGTCGGTTTCTGGAAACACCATATATTTT,CASTRGSVSGNTIYF
TRBV2,NA,13,NA,TRBJ1-5,TGTGCCAGCAGTAGGGAGAGCAATCAGCCCCAGCATTTT,CASSRESNQPQHF
TRBV5-1,NA,16,TRBD2,TRBJ2-7,TGCGCCAGCAGCTTCCCGGAGCGGGGGTACCCCTACGAGCAGTACTTC,CASSFPERGYPYEQYF
TRBV11-3,NA,17,NA,TRBJ2-3,TGTGCCAGCAGCTTATCAATCGGAGGCAGTAGCACAGATACGCAGTATTTT,CASSLSIGGSSTDTQYF
TRBV6-5,NA,15,NA,TRBJ1-4,TGTGCCAGCAGTTATGGGGACCCTGCGAATGAAAAACTGTTTTTT,CASSYGDPANEKLFF
TRBV28,NA,15,NA,TRBJ2-7,TGTGCCAGCAGTAAGACAGGGAGGGTTACCTACGAGCAGTACTTC,CASSKTGRVTYEQYF
TRBV7-2,NA,13,NA,TRBJ1-1,TGTGCCAGCAGCTTAGGCTACAGGGAGTTCGCTTTCTTT,CASSLGYREFAFF
TRBV9,once,14,NA,TRBJ2-7,TGTGCCAGCAGCGTAGTAGGACAGTCACACGAGCAGTACTTC,CASSVVGQSHEQYF
TRBV6-1,NA,14,TRBD1,TRBJ2-1,TGTGCCAGCAGAAATGACAGGGCGGCCAATGAGCAGTTCTTC,CASRNDRAANEQFF
TRBV5-4,NA,14,NA,TRBJ1-6,TGTGCCCTAGGCCGGGGGCGCGGGAATTCACCCCTCCACTTT,CALGRGRGNSPLHF
TRBV19,NA,14,NA,TRBJ2-3,TGTGCCAGTAGTGTGACAGGCACCACAGATACGCAGTATTTT,CASSVTGTTDTQYF
TRBV9,once,18,TRBD2,TRBJ2-3,TGTGCCAGCAGCGTAGTTGGGACTAGCGGATCTAGCACAGATACGCAGTATTTT,CASSVVGTSGSSTDTQYF
TRBV7-9,NA,14,TRBD1,TRBJ1-1,TGTGCCAGCAGCCACAACCCGGACAGGGTGTTGGCTTTCTTT,CASSHNPDRVLAFF
TRBV11-2,NA,14,TRBD2,TRBJ2-7,TGTGCCAGCAGCAATAGCGGGGCGACCGGCGAGCAGTACTTC,CASSNSGATGEQYF
TRBV25-1,NA,12,NA,TRBJ2-7,TGTGCCACCGCGACAGTTGCCTACGAGCAGTACTTC,CATATVAYEQYF
TRBV10-3,NA,14,NA,TRBJ2-7,TGTGCCATCAAGTCAGACTTAAATTCCTACGAGCAGTACTTC,CAIKSDLNSYEQYF